Sequencing of this TCR beta chain was carried out in a study of tissue T cells after allogeneic stem cell transplantation. Study-wide points: Blood and spleen captured only part of the tissue TCR repertoire.

This CDR3 is 13 amino acids long. V dropped 3 bases and J dropped 1; count of bases not matched to a gene: 0. CDR1 and CDR2 (germline): NSHNY, SYGAGN. Time point noted: mouse harvest day 7 after allogeneic transplant. The graft held 10^6 splenic CD5+ T cells and 10^7 T-cell-depleted bone marrow cells. B6 (H2b) cells into BALB/c (H2d) mice; tissues taken at day 7 or 14. As for this clone: Its target is not known. Germline and genes: mouse. The CDR3 goes on 1 residue after the read ends, and that part is filled in from the germline J gene.

TCRbeta CDR3 was sequenced at survey depth with template counts. Profiling relied on immunoSEQ multiplex PCR, and the TCRdb table lists in-frame clones only, not all of them. The table shows roughly 6,800 clones, with roughly 47% occurring only once. The chain carries TRBV13-1 and TRBJ1-1; 7 nucleotides align to TRBD1. This clonotype was obtained from a female BALB/c mouse given C57BL/6 T cells with graft-versus-host disease after an allogeneic hematopoietic cell transplant. The sample comprised gut tissue. The covered CDR3 bases are TGTGCCAGCAGTGGGGACAGAAACACAGAAGTCTTC. Encoded protein: CASSGDRNTEVF. In full, the CDR3 is CASSGDRNTEVFF.